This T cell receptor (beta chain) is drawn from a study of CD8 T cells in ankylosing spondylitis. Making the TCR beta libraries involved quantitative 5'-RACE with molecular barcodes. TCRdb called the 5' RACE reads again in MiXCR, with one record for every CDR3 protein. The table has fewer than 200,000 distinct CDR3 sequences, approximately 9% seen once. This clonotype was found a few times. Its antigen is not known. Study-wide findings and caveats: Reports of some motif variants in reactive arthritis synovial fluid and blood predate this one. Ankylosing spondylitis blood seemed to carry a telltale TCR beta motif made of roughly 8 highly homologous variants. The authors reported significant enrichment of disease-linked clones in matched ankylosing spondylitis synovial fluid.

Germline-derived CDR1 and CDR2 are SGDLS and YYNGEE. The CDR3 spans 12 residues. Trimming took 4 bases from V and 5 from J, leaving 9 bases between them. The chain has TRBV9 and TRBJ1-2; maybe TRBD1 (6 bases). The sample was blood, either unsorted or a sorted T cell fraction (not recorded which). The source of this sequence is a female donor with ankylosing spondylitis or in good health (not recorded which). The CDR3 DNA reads TGTGCCAGCAGCACCGGACAGTATGGCTACACCTTC. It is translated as CASSTGQYGYTF.